These 5 T cell receptor beta chains were sequenced from one sample in a study of technical replicates of blood from a handful of donors. Some clones are missing from TCRdb's copy, which holds only in-frame ones; the method was immunoSEQ multiplex PCR. This table has some 60,000 clones, about 83% appearing once. Source material: PBMCs. These receptors were collected from a human donor in good health. Some clones in this sample may be carry-over from other donors' samples.

In this sample, this clone turned up once. V gene TRBV19 combines with J gene TRBJ1-2, with TRBD1 identical over 8 bases. Germline V lookup: CDR1 LNHDA, CDR2 SQIVND (reference sequence). This CDR3 has 14 amino acids. V was pared by 7 bases and J by 4 bases, with 8 bases of the junction left unmatched. CDR3 loop: CASKITGTGYGYTF. Here the CDR3 DNA reads TGTGCCAGTAAAATTACGGGGACAGGCTATGGCTACACCTTC.

The rearrangement uses TRBV29-1 and TRBJ2-3; 11 bases agree with TRBD1. The CDR3 runs to 15 residues. Germline CDR1 SQVTM, CDR2 ANQGSEA. V was pared by 6 bases and J by 6 bases, with 11 bases of the junction left unmatched. CDR3 amino acids: CSVTPGQGGRDTQYF. As DNA, the CDR3 is TGCAGCGTCACCCCGGGACAGGGGGGAAGGGATACGCAGTATTTT.

The CDR3 is CASSQSGGPLDTQYF. As DNA, the CDR3 is TGTGCCAGCAGCCAAAGCGGGGGTCCTCTAGATACGCAGTATTTT. The rearrangement uses TRBV7-8 and TRBJ2-3; 8 nucleotides match TRBD2. There are 15 residues in the CDR3. V gave up 5 bases and J gave up 5 bases; unmatched junction bases: 9. The germline V gene encodes CDR1 SGHVS and CDR2 FQNEAQ.

The chain recombines TRBV30 with TRBJ2-7; weak D call: TRBD2 (5 bases). Germline V gene sequence: CDR1 GTSNPN, CDR2 SVGIG (reference sequence). The CDR3 extends over 13 amino acids. The V end was cut by 8 bases, the J end by 7 bases, with 21 bases between. The CDR3 is CALRLRGLGEQYF. The DNA for the CDR3 is TGTGCCCTACGACTGCGCGGGTTGGGGGAGCAGTACTTC.

The V gene is TRBV5-1, the J gene TRBJ2-3, with 9 bases lining up with TRBD1. V was clipped by 2 bases and J by 2 bases; unmatched bases: 3. The CDR3 loop spans 15 amino acids. The germline gives CDR1 SGHRS, CDR2 YFSETQ. CDR3 in amino acids: CASSFGTGYTDTQYF. In DNA, the CDR3 is TGCGCCAGCAGCTTTGGGACAGGGTACACAGATACGCAGTATTTT.